The sequence of this TCR beta chain was determined in a study of vaccination and CD4 T cells after COVID-19. Across the whole study: After vaccination, a few convalescent patients were sampled at day 14 and at days 161 to 241. Findings and caveats of the study: From a median of about 21 to 40, SARS-CoV-2-reactive clonotypes increased, though not significantly.

Sequenced with the Oncomine TCR Beta short-read assay was DNA taken from cultured CD4+ T cells. From the PCR reads, TCRdb called clonotypes with MiXCR, one entry per CDR3 protein. The table records around 19,000 distinct CDR3 sequences, 30% to 45% of them present only once. With regard to this clonotype: Its antigen is unidentified.

As to time point: late sampling 161 to 241 days after vaccination in a few convalescent patients. Treatment denoted: approximately 10-day PBMC culture with coronavirus spike peptide pools or control peptides (ViraFEST assay). The germline CDR1 and CDR2 sequences are KGHDR and SFDVKD. This CDR3 contains 14 residues. V lost 5 bases to trimming and J lost 0 bases, with 7 bases between them. This receptor was identified in a human donor who had recovered from COVID-19. The chain is built from TRBV24-1 and TRBJ2-1; D possibly corresponds to TRBD2 (6 bases). The material was CD4+ T cells from blood, cultured in vitro, obtained about 7 months after SARS-CoV-2 vaccination. CDR3 sequence (DNA): TGTGCCACCAGTGTTAGCGGCTCCTACAATGAGCAGTTCTTC. It translates to CATSVSGSYNEQFF.